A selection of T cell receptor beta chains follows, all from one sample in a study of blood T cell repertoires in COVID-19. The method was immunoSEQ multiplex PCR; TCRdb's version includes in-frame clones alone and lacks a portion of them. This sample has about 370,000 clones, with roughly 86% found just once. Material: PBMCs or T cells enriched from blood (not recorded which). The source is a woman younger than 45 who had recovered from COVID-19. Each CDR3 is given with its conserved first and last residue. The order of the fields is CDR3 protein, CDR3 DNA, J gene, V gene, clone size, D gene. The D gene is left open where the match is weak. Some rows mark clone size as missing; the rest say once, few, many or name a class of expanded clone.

CDR3: CAWSALGGSDSPLHF
DNA: TGTGCCTGGAGTGCGTTAGGGGGTAGCGATTCACCCCTCCACTTT
J: TRBJ1-6
V: TRBV30
size: -
D: -

CDR3: CASSYWGEGPNTEAFF
DNA: TGTGCCAGCAGTTACTGGGGGGAGGGGCCGAACACTGAAGCTTTCTTT
J: TRBJ1-1
V: TRBV6-5
size: -
D: -

CDR3: CATPDTEPYEQYF
DNA: TGTGCCACCCCAGACACCGAACCCTACGAGCAGTACTTC
J: TRBJ2-7
V: TRBV24-1
size: -
D: -

CDR3: CASRASGGSNNEQFF
DNA: TGTGCCAGCAGGGCAAGCGGGGGCTCCAACAATGAGCAGTTCTTC
J: TRBJ2-1
V: TRBV5-6
size: -
D: TRBD2

CDR3: CASSLVLSDTEAFF
DNA: TGCGCCAGCAGCTTGGTTTTATCGGACACTGAAGCTTTCTTT
J: TRBJ1-1
V: TRBV5-1
size: -
D: -

CDR3: CASRSGRGGTEAFF
DNA: TGTGCCAGCAGGTCTGGGAGGGGAGGAACTGAAGCTTTCTTT
J: TRBJ1-1
V: TRBV6-5
size: -
D: -

CDR3: CASSLLAGVRDTQYF
DNA: TGTGCCAGCAGCTTACTAGCGGGAGTCAGGGATACGCAGTATTTT
J: TRBJ2-3
V: TRBV11-2
size: once
D: TRBD2

CDR3: CASSLTLAPPTEAFF
DNA: TGTGCCAGCAGCTTAACTTTGGCTCCCCCAACTGAAGCTTTCTTT
J: TRBJ1-1
V: TRBV7-3
size: -
D: -

CDR3: CASSLSLRGSMNTEAFF
DNA: TGTGCCAGCAGTTTATCCTTGAGGGGGAGCATGAACACTGAAGCTTTCTTT
J: TRBJ1-1
V: TRBV27
size: -
D: -

CDR3: CATSSLAGGRDLSYNEQFF
DNA: TGTGCCACCAGCAGTCTAGCGGGAGGCCGGGATCTCTCCTACAATGAGCAGTTCTTC
J: TRBJ2-1
V: TRBV15
size: -
D: TRBD2

CDR3: CASTSGLTEAFF
DNA: TGTGCCAGTACATCAGGACTCACTGAAGCTTTCTTT
J: TRBJ1-1
V: TRBV6-5
size: -
D: -

CDR3: CASSQGALYEQYF
DNA: TGTGCCAGCAGCCAAGGGGCTTTATACGAGCAGTACTTC
J: TRBJ2-7
V: TRBV3-1/TRBV3-2
size: -
D: -

CDR3: CSAEGSGELFF
DNA: TGCAGTGCTGAGGGTTCCGGGGAGCTGTTTTTT
J: TRBJ2-2
V: TRBV20-1
size: -
D: -

CDR3: CASSAFDFFGYTF
DNA: TGTGCCAGCAGCGCCTTCGACTTTTTTGGCTACACCTTC
J: TRBJ1-2
V: TRBV9
size: -
D: -

CDR3: CASSDLSTDTQYF
DNA: TGTGCCAGCAGTGACCTCAGCACAGATACGCAGTATTTT
J: TRBJ2-3
V: TRBV2
size: -
D: -

CDR3: CASRWKGSGVNTEAFF
DNA: TGTGCCAGCAGGTGGAAGGGATCCGGGGTGAACACTGAAGCTTTCTTT
J: TRBJ1-1
V: TRBV13
size: -
D: -

CDR3: CASSPGLGTYEQYF
DNA: TGTGCCAGCAGTCCGGGGTTAGGAACCTACGAGCAGTACTTC
J: TRBJ2-7
V: TRBV6-6
size: -
D: -

CDR3: CSVEEGLDEKLFF
DNA: TGCAGCGTTGAGGAGGGTTTGGATGAAAAACTGTTTTTT
J: TRBJ1-4
V: TRBV29-1
size: -
D: -

CDR3: CASSRQGEGSNQPQHF
DNA: TGTGCCAGCAGTCGACAGGGGGAAGGAAGCAATCAGCCCCAGCATTTT
J: TRBJ1-5
V: TRBV6-6
size: -
D: TRBD1

CDR3: CASSQKGPSGGVLETQYF
DNA: TGTGCCAGCAGTCAAAAGGGGCCTAGCGGGGGGGTGCTGGAGACCCAGTACTTC
J: TRBJ2-5
V: TRBV9
size: -
D: TRBD2

CDR3: CASSLDFWDRDGYTF
DNA: TGTGCCAGCAGTTTAGACTTCTGGGACAGGGATGGCTACACCTTC
J: TRBJ1-2
V: TRBV27
size: -
D: TRBD1

CDR3: CASSSTTGNYEQYF
DNA: TGCGCCAGCAGCTCGACCACAGGTAACTACGAGCAGTACTTC
J: TRBJ2-7
V: TRBV5-1
size: few
D: -

CDR3: CASSEGSGGNQPQHF
DNA: TGTGCCAGCAGTGAAGGATCCGGAGGCAATCAGCCCCAGCATTTT
J: TRBJ1-5
V: TRBV6-1
size: -
D: -

CDR3: CASSTETSGRGNNEQFF
DNA: TGTGCCAGCAGTACCGAAACTAGCGGGAGGGGAAACAATGAGCAGTTCTTC
J: TRBJ2-1
V: TRBV28
size: -
D: TRBD2

CDR3: CASSQGHANEKLFF
DNA: TGCGCCAGCAGCCAAGGACATGCTAATGAAAAACTGTTTTTT
J: TRBJ1-4
V: TRBV4-1
size: -
D: -

CDR3: CASSLARYRDFYNSPLHF
DNA: TGTGCCAGCAGCTTGGCCAGGTACCGGGATTTCTATAATTCACCCCTCCACTTT
J: TRBJ1-6
V: TRBV5-6
size: once
D: -

CDR3: CASSIGGPQPQHF
DNA: TGTGCCAGCAGTATCGGGGGGCCTCAGCCCCAGCATTTT
J: TRBJ1-5
V: TRBV6-2/TRBV6-3
size: -
D: -

CDR3: CASSQDRSWQNSEAFF
DNA: TGTGCCAGCAGCCAAGATCGGAGTTGGCAGAATAGTGAAGCTTTCTTT
J: TRBJ1-1
V: TRBV3-1/TRBV3-2
size: -
D: -

CDR3: CASSHGHVYEQYF
DNA: TGTGCCAGCAGCCACGGACACGTTTACGAGCAGTACTTC
J: TRBJ2-7
V: TRBV3-1/TRBV3-2
size: -
D: -

CDR3: CSAWTGYEQYF
DNA: TGCAGTGCTTGGACTGGCTACGAGCAGTACTTC
J: TRBJ2-7
V: TRBV20-1
size: -
D: -

CDR3: CASSSLRGRLNGYTF
DNA: TGTGCCAGCAGCTCCCTAAGGGGGCGCTTAAATGGCTACACCTTC
J: TRBJ1-2
V: TRBV7-2
size: -
D: TRBD1

CDR3: CASSPGTGPGNGYTF
DNA: TGTGCCAGTAGTCCCGGGACAGGCCCGGGAAATGGCTACACCTTC
J: TRBJ1-2
V: TRBV19
size: -
D: TRBD1

CDR3: CASSPDLGLSRGNIQYF
DNA: TGTGCCAGCAGCCCTGACCTGGGACTCAGTAGAGGAAACATTCAGTACTTC
J: TRBJ2-4
V: TRBV5-5
size: -
D: -

CDR3: CASSAGTGLETQGGELFF
DNA: TGTGCCAGCAGTGCCGGGACAGGGCTAGAGACTCAGGGCGGGGAGCTGTTTTTT
J: TRBJ2-2
V: TRBV6-1
size: once
D: TRBD1

CDR3: CASRLGTSGSITYNEQFF
DNA: TGCGCCAGCAGACTTGGGACTAGCGGGAGTATAACCTACAATGAGCAGTTCTTC
J: TRBJ2-1
V: TRBV5-1
size: -
D: TRBD2

CDR3: CASRGLAGGSGELFF
DNA: TGTGCCAGCAGAGGACTAGCGGGAGGAAGCGGGGAGCTGTTTTTT
J: TRBJ2-2
V: TRBV9
size: -
D: TRBD2

CDR3: CASSLQGGQPQHF
DNA: TGTGCCAGCAGTTTGCAGGGCGGACAGCCCCAGCATTTT
J: TRBJ1-5
V: TRBV12-3/TRBV12-4
size: -
D: -

CDR3: CASRGESGAATNEKLFF
DNA: TGTGCCAGCAGAGGGGAGTCGGGAGCTGCAACTAATGAAAAACTGTTTTTT
J: TRBJ1-4
V: TRBV7-9
size: once
D: -

CDR3: CSVEEISGSRTYEQYF
DNA: TGCAGCGTTGAAGAGATTAGCGGGAGCAGAACCTACGAGCAGTACTTC
J: TRBJ2-7
V: TRBV29-1
size: -
D: TRBD2

CDR3: CASSLGGARTGELFF
DNA: TGTGCCAGCAGCTTAGGAGGGGCGCGCACCGGGGAGCTGTTTTTT
J: TRBJ2-2
V: TRBV7-3
size: -
D: -

CDR3: CASSEGTDSNQPQHF
DNA: TGTGCCAGCAGTGAAGGGACAGATAGCAATCAGCCCCAGCATTTT
J: TRBJ1-5
V: TRBV2
size: -
D: -

CDR3: CASSRAEDRAYGYTF
DNA: TGTGCCAGCTCACGCGCCGAGGACAGGGCCTATGGCTACACCTTC
J: TRBJ1-2
V: TRBV18
size: -
D: TRBD1

CDR3: CASRLDRAYYGYTF
DNA: TGCGCCAGCAGACTCGACAGGGCATACTATGGCTACACCTTC
J: TRBJ1-2
V: TRBV5-1
size: once
D: TRBD1

CDR3: CASSHSQGFTEAFF
DNA: TGCGCCAGCAGCCACTCACAGGGATTCACTGAAGCTTTCTTT
J: TRBJ1-1
V: TRBV4-1
size: -
D: -

CDR3: CASSLFSGQGAREQYF
DNA: TGTGCCAGCAGTTTATTTTCGGGACAGGGGGCTAGGGAGCAGTACTTC
J: TRBJ2-7
V: TRBV28
size: -
D: TRBD1

CDR3: CASSSSGTTNEKLFF
DNA: TGTGCCAGCAGCTCGTCGGGGACAACTAATGAAAAACTGTTTTTT
J: TRBJ1-4
V: TRBV7-8
size: -
D: -

CDR3: CASSPGQGATTNYGYTF
DNA: TGTGCCAGCAGTCCCGGACAGGGGGCTACTACTAACTATGGCTACACCTTC
J: TRBJ1-2
V: TRBV6-6
size: -
D: TRBD1

CDR3: CASSPQGEYGYTF
DNA: TGTGCCAGCTCACCACAAGGGGAATATGGCTACACCTTC
J: TRBJ1-2
V: TRBV18
size: once
D: -

CDR3: CASSQDDRDSFYSPLHF
DNA: TGCGCCAGCAGCCAAGATGACAGGGACTCTTTTTATTCACCCCTCCACTTT
J: TRBJ1-6
V: TRBV4-1
size: -
D: TRBD1

CDR3: CASSQVVTGELFF
DNA: TGCGCCAGCAGCCAAGTAGTCACCGGGGAGCTGTTTTTT
J: TRBJ2-2
V: TRBV4-1
size: -
D: -

CDR3: CSVEGTGVYNEQFF
DNA: TGCAGCGTTGAGGGGACAGGGGTCTACAATGAGCAGTTCTTC
J: TRBJ2-1
V: TRBV29-1
size: -
D: TRBD1

CDR3: CASSLDRQAGSEQYF
DNA: TGTGCCAGCAGCTTGGACCGACAGGCGGGCTCCGAGCAGTACTTC
J: TRBJ2-7
V: TRBV5-4
size: few
D: -

CDR3: CASSRWLAGTDTQYF
DNA: TGTGCCAGCAGCCGTTGGCTAGCGGGAACAGATACGCAGTATTTT
J: TRBJ2-3
V: TRBV3-1/TRBV3-2
size: -
D: TRBD2

CDR3: CASSFFAGAPPGELFF
DNA: TGTGCCAGCAGTTTTTTCGCGGGAGCTCCCCCCGGGGAGCTGTTTTTT
J: TRBJ2-2
V: TRBV27
size: -
D: TRBD2